The 29 T cell receptor beta chains in this list originate from one sample, sequenced in a study of read filtering for tumor transcriptome and immune sequencing. The library was built from 400 ng RNA with molecular barcoded adaptors for alpha/delta and beta/gamma chains. From the reads, TCRdb called clonotypes with MiXCR, one entry per CDR3 protein. Found here are tens of thousands of distinct CDR3 sequences, 14% of them singletons; the top ten hold 45% to 50%. What was sequenced was a population of CD138-negative cells sorted from bone marrow. Source of these receptors: a donor aged 40 or over with multiple myeloma.

This clonotype was seen many times. The gene calls are TRBV20-1 and TRBJ2-1; possible D gene TRBD1, 5 bases. This CDR3 comprises 13 residues. Germline V gene lookup returns CDR1 DFQATT and CDR2 SNEGSKA (reference sequence). V was cut by 0 bases and J by 7 bases, with 10 bases left in between. The CDR3: CSARDRVWNEQFF. The CDR3 bases are TGCAGTGCTAGAGACAGGGTATGGAATGAGCAGTTCTTC.

Here the CDR3 reads CSARAGTSGRGETQYF. CDR3 DNA: TGCAGTGCTAGAGCGGGGACTAGCGGGAGGGGAGAGACCCAGTACTTC. The chain couples TRBV20-1 to TRBJ2-5; 16 bases fit TRBD2. The germline V gene has CDR1 DFQATT and CDR2 SNEGSKA (reference sequence). The CDR3 extends over 16 amino acids. V lost 1 base to trimming and J lost 4 bases; unmatched junction nucleotides: 3.

This clonotype occurred many times. The V call is TRBV20-1, the J call TRBJ1-5; no clear D gene. CDR3 length equals 13 residues. Germline CDR1 DFQATT, CDR2 SNEGSKA (reference sequence). The V gene lost 4 bases and the J gene lost 11 bases, with 18 bases spanning the gap. The CDR3 loop reads CSAIATLDLAQHF. CDR3 DNA: TGCAGTGCTATCGCCACACTAGACCTAGCCCAGCATTTT.

This clonotype was seen many times. The chain uses TRBV28 and TRBJ2-7; no clear D gene. This CDR3 has 16 amino acids. The ends were cut back, 2 bases at V and 0 bases at J, with 14 bases in the middle. Germline values: CDR1 MDHEN, CDR2 SYDVKM. Written as DNA, the CDR3 is TGTGCCAGCAGTTTAACCCCACCTCGAGGCTCCTACGAGCAGTACTTC. This sequence encodes CASSLTPPRGSYEQYF. Filled out from reference TRBV28 and TRBJ2-7, the complete variable domain reads DVKVTQSSRYLVKRTGEKVFLECVQDMDHENMFWYRQDPGLGLRLIYFSYDVKMKEKGDIPEGYSVSREKKERFSLILESASTNQTSMYLCASSLTPPRGSYEQYFGPGTRLTVT.

In this sample, this clonotype turned up many times. This chain links TRBV20-1 with TRBJ2-1; D may be TRBD2 (6 bases). CDR3 size: 12 residues. Germline assignment: CDR1 DFQATT and CDR2 SNEGSKA (reference sequence). The ends were cut back, 3 bases at V and 8 bases at J, with 11 bases in the middle. CDR3 in DNA: TGCAGTGCTAGCGGGAGCGTTCATGAGCAGTTCTTC. Its protein is CSASGSVHEQFF.

This clonotype was recorded at least ten times. V and J are TRBV24-1 and TRBJ2-1; D remains unclear. The germline CDR1 and CDR2 sequences are KGHDR and SFDVKD. Trimming took off 3 bases at V and 6 bases at J, with 14 bases between the two ends. The length of the CDR3 is 15 residues. CDR3 region: CATSDQGKGVNEQFF. The CDR3 DNA reads as TGTGCCACCAGTGATCAAGGCAAGGGTGTCAATGAGCAGTTCTTC.

This clonotype was recorded many times. The chain links TRBV29-1 to TRBJ2-7; 7 nucleotides line up with TRBD1. The CDR3 has 13 residues. The germline gives CDR1 SQVTM, CDR2 ANQGSEA. V shed 7 bases and J 0 bases; nucleotides not matched to a gene: 6. For the CDR3, the DNA is TGCAGCGCCCAGGGGGTGCTCTCCTACGAGCAGTACTTC. It encodes CSAQGVLSYEQYF.

This clonotype was seen many times. The rearrangement uses TRBV28 and TRBJ2-7; D is uncertain. V was clipped by 3 bases and J by 9 bases, with 9 bases between them. The CDR3 totals 11 residues. From germline, CDR1 is MDHEN and CDR2 SYDVKM. The CDR3 is CASSLTARQYF. CDR3 DNA: TGTGCCAGCAGTTTGACCGCTCGGCAGTACTTC.

Comment on this clonotype: A much more abundant neighbour one base away suggests this may be a read error. Written as DNA, the CDR3 is TGTGCCAGCAGCCAACTAACTTACTCCTACGAGCAGTACTTC. This sequence encodes CASSQLTYSYEQYF. J is TRBJ2-7 and V is TRBV7-6; D is unclear. V gave up 5 bases and J gave up 0 bases, with 11 bases separating them. The CDR3 spans 14 residues. Germline V gene sequence: CDR1 SGHVS, CDR2 FNYEAQ.

The chain employs TRBV10-3 and TRBJ1-3; D unclear. The V and J ends lost 4 bases and 2 bases respectively, with 9 bases between them. The CDR3 totals 14 residues. Germline values: CDR1 ENHRY, CDR2 SYGVKD. The CDR3, as DNA: TGTGCCATCAGTGGGCCGGGCCCTGGAAACACCATATATTTT. It is translated as CAISGPGPGNTIYF.

In its sample, this clonotype was seen many times. The V call is TRBV7-6, the J call TRBJ2-2; D is possibly TRBD1 (6 bases). The CDR3 is made up of 16 amino acids. From germline, CDR1 is SGHVS and CDR2 FNYEAQ. V shed 4 bases and J shed 0 bases, with 12 bases lying between them. CDR3 DNA: TGTGCCAGCAGCTCTAGACAGGCCGCGAACACCGGGGAGCTGTTTTTT. Residues: CASSSRQAANTGELFF.

As regards this clonotype: This sequence may be a read error, since a much larger clone differs from it by one base. This sequence joins TRBV20-1 and TRBJ2-2; D is perhaps TRBD1 or TRBD2 (5 bases each). There are 13 residues in the CDR3. Germline lookup yields CDR1 DFQATT and CDR2 SNEGSKA (reference sequence). CDR3 nucleotides: TGCAGTGCTAGATTCCGGGGAGCCGGGGCGCTGTTTTTT. Its translation is CSARFRGAGALFF.

V gene TRBV20-1 combines with J gene TRBJ2-1; the D gene is possibly TRBD1 (7 bases). Trimming shortened V by 0 bases and J by 9 bases, and 15 bases separated the two germline ends. CDR1 is DFQATT, CDR2 SNEGSKA, per germline (reference sequence). The CDR3 spans 14 residues. DNA for the CDR3: TGCAGTGCTAGAGATTTTAGACAGGGAGGTGAGCAGTTCTTC. This translates into CSARDFRQGGEQFF.

For this clonotype: This may be a read error, as it is one base from a much larger clone. This chain uses TRBV29-1 with TRBJ1-1, with D perhaps matching TRBD1 (6 bases). CDR3 size: 13 residues. Per the germline V gene, CDR1 is SQVTM and CDR2 is ANQGSEA. CDR3 sequence reads: CSVRGWGTTGAFF. The DNA of the CDR3 is TGCAGCGTTAGGGGGTGGGGTACCACTGGAGCTTTCTTT.

This clonotype has ten or more counts. V is TRBV7-9 and J is TRBJ1-5; perhaps TRBD1 as D (5 bases). With 2 bases removed from V and 2 bases from J, the gap between germline ends came to 7 bases. Germline V gene data show CDR1 as SEHNR and CDR2 as FQNEAQ (reference sequence). The CDR3 totals 14 residues. CDR3 amino acids: CASSLRGGNQPQHF. The CDR3 DNA reads as TGTGCCAGCAGCTTAAGGGGTGGCAATCAGCCCCAGCATTTT.

This clonotype was seen at least ten times. The V and J genes are TRBV28 and TRBJ2-3; D is perhaps TRBD1 or TRBD2 (5 bases each). This CDR3 contains 17 residues. The V gene's germline CDR1 is MDHEN and CDR2 SYDVKM. Trimming left V 4 bases short and J 4 bases short, with 21 bases between. CDR3 residues: CASSSQDGTQGADTQYF. The CDR3 DNA reads as TGTGCCAGCAGTTCTCAGGACGGGACCCAGGGCGCAGATACGCAGTATTTT.

This clonotype has at least ten counts. V usage is TRBV4-3 and J usage is TRBJ1-1, with 8 nucleotides matching TRBD1. The junction had 8 bases not matched to a gene; V was cut back by 3 bases and J by 5 bases. CDR1 LGHNA and CDR2 YSLEER come from the germline V gene. CDR3 size: 15 residues. CDR3 nucleotide sequence: TGCGCCAGCAGCCACGCCGGGCAGGGGGCGACTGAAGCTTTCTTT. This encodes CASSHAGQGATEAFF.

This clonotype was detected ten times or more. The chain links TRBV29-1 to TRBJ2-1; D is tentatively TRBD1 or TRBD2 (5 bases each). Germline V gene sequence: CDR1 SQVTM, CDR2 ANQGSEA. V was trimmed by 7 bases and J by 8 bases, leaving 24 bases between them. This CDR3 is 15 amino acids long. The CDR3 nucleotides are TGCAGCGGGATTACCCTGGCAGGGACCGGCCATGAGCAGTTCTTC. Translation: CSGITLAGTGHEQFF.

This clonotype has just a few counts. This sequence is one base from a far larger clone and is likely a read error. The chain uses TRBV11-3 and TRBJ2-1; perhaps TRBD1 as D (6 bases). The V and J ends lost 5 bases and 8 bases respectively, with 19 bases between them. The CDR3 extends over 15 amino acids. The germline gives CDR1 SGHNT, CDR2 YENEEA. CDR3 DNA: TGTGCCAGCAGCCCTCCACGGACAGACGGCCATGAGCAGTTCTTC. Translated: CASSPPRTDGHEQFF.

There are many counts of this clonotype. This chain uses TRBV29-1 with TRBJ2-3; 12 bases line up with TRBD2. CDR1 is SQVTM and CDR2 is ANQGSEA in the germline V gene. V gave up 6 bases and J gave up 6 bases; unmatched junction bases: 7. The CDR3 spans 14 residues. The CDR3 DNA is TGCAGCGTCATACTAGCGGGAGGAGGTGATACGCAGTATTTT. Translated, it gives CSVILAGGGDTQYF.

This clonotype was observed many times. The chain carries TRBV23-1 and TRBJ1-2, with D unresolved. TRBV23-1 is an open reading frame, and its role is uncertain. The V and J ends lost 3 bases and 4 bases respectively, with 6 bases between them. The CDR3 runs 12 residues. The CDR3, as DNA: TGCGCCAGCAGTCAGAATATCTATGGCTACACCTTC. Amino acid sequence: CASSQNIYGYTF.

The chain links TRBV4-2 to TRBJ2-3; D may correspond to TRBD1 or TRBD2 (5 bases each). The CDR3 spans 18 residues. The germline V gene encodes CDR1 LGHNA and CDR2 YNFKEQ. Trimming removed 3 bases from V and 4 bases from J, with 23 bases in between. The CDR3 coding sequence is TGTGCCAGCAGCCAGAGCGTCTCTGGGGGAACCGGAGCAGATACGCAGTATTTT. Translating gives CASSQSVSGGTGADTQYF.

This clonotype came up many times. V and J are TRBV20-1 and TRBJ2-4; 8 nucleotides agree with TRBD1. Looked up from germline, CDR1 is DFQATT and CDR2 is SNEGSKA (reference sequence). The CDR3 is 17 residues long. Germline trimming cut 1 base from V and 3 bases from J; bases unmatched to any gene: 11. CDR3 DNA sequence: TGCAGTGCTAGAGCCCTTGGACAGGGTCGTGACAAAAACATTCAGTACTTC. Encoded protein: CSARALGQGRDKNIQYF.

This clonotype was counted many times. The rearrangement uses TRBV4-3 and TRBJ2-7; TRBD2 is a possible D gene (6 bases). CDR3 size: 14 residues. Deletions cut 1 base from V and 3 bases from J, with 10 bases between. CDR1 is LGHNA and CDR2 is YSLEER in the germline V gene. The CDR3 DNA reads as TGCGCCAGCAGCCAAGCCTCCGGGGGCTACGAGCAGTACTTC. It is translated as CASSQASGGYEQYF.

In this sample, this clonotype turned up many times. The chain links TRBV29-1 to TRBJ2-1, with TRBD1 matching over 7 bases. CDR1 is SQVTM, CDR2 ANQGSEA, per germline. The CDR3 length is 15 residues. V lost 5 bases and J lost 4; bases outside the gene matches: 11. This CDR3 reads CSVPPNGDSYNEQFF. In DNA, the CDR3 is TGCAGCGTTCCCCCAAATGGGGACAGTTACAATGAGCAGTTCTTC.

This clonotype was seen ten or more times. The chain combines TRBV20-1 with TRBJ2-1, with D tentatively TRBD1 or TRBD2 (5 bases each). Germline lookup yields CDR1 DFQATT and CDR2 SNEGSKA (reference sequence). Trimming took off 0 bases at V and 1 base at J, with 22 bases between the two ends. CDR3 length equals 19 residues. CDR3 nucleotide sequence: TGCAGTGCTAGAGATCATCGGTTCCGCGCGAGGGGTTCCTACAATGAGCAGTTCTTC. Translating gives CSARDHRFRARGSYNEQFF.

This clonotype has ten or more counts. This chain uses TRBV29-1 with TRBJ2-5; maybe TRBD1 (6 bases). There are 15 residues in the CDR3. Germline V gives CDR1 SQVTM, CDR2 ANQGSEA. Trimming pared 4 bases from V and 4 bases from J, leaving 19 bases between. As DNA, the CDR3 is TGCAGCGTTGTTTTCGGCAGGGGAAGGGGAGAGACCCAGTACTTC. This gives the protein CSVVFGRGRGETQYF.

Only a few counts were recorded for this clonotype. No conserved phenylalanine or tryptophan ends this CDR3, so it is likely a read error. This rearrangement joins TRBV29-1 to TRBJ1-1, with D perhaps matching TRBD1 (5 bases). V was cut by 4 bases and J by 4 bases, with 13 bases left in between. CDR3 size: 13 residues. CDR1 is SQVTM, CDR2 ANQGSEA, per germline. CDR3 protein: CSVVRTQGTEAFS. The CDR3 nucleotides read TGCAGCGTTGTCCGGACCCAGGGCACTGAAGCTTTCTCT.

This clonotype occurred many times. The rearrangement joins TRBV20-1 to TRBJ2-7, with 8 bases aligning to TRBD2. The CDR3 sequence is 14 residues long. From germline, CDR1 is DFQATT and CDR2 SNEGSKA (reference sequence). The J segment lost 2 bases and the V segment lost 0 bases, leaving 3 bases of the junction unmatched. The CDR3 loop is CSARDPGGAYEQYF. For the CDR3, the DNA is TGCAGTGCTAGAGACCCCGGGGGGGCCTACGAGCAGTACTTC.